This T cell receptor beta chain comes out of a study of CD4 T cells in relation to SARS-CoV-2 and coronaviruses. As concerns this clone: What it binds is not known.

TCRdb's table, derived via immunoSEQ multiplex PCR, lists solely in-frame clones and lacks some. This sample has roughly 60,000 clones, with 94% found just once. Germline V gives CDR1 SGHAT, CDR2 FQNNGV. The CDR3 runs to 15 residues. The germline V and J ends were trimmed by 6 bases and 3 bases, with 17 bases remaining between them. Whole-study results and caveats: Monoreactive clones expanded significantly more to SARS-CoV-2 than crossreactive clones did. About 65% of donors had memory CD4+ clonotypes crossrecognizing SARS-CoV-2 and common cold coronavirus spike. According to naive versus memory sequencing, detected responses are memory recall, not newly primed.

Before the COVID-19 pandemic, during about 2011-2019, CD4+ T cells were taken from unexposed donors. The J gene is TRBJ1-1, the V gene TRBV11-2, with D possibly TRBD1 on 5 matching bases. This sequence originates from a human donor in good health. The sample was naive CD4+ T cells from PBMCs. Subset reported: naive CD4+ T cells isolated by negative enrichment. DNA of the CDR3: TGTGCCAGCAGTCAAGACAGAGCACGGTACACTGAAGCTTTCTTT. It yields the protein CASSQDRARYTEAFF. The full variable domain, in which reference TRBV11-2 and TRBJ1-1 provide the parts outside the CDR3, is EAGVAQSPRYKIIEKRQSVAFWCNPISGHATLYWYQQILGQGPKLLIQFQNNGVVDDSQLPKDRFSAERLKGVDSTLKIQPAKLEDSAVYLCASSQDRARYTEAFFGQGTRLTVV.